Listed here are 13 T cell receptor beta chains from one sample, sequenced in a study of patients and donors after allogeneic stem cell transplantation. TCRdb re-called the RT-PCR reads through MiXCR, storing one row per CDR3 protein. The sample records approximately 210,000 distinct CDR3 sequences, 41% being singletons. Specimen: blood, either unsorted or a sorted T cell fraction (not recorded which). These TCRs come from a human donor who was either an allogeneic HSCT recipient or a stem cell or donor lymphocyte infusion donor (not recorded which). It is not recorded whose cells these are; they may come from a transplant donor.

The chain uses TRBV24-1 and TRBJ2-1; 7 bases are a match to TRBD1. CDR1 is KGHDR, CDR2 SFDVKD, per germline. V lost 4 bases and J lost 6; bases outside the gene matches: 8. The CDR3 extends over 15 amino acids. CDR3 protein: CATSDPRQGSNEQFF. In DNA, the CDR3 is TGTGCCACCAGTGACCCCCGACAGGGTTCCAATGAGCAGTTCTTC.

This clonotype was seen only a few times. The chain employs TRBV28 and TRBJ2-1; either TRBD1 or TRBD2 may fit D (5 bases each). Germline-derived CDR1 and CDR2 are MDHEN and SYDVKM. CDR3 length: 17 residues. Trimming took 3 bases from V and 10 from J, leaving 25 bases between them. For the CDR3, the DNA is TGTGCCAGCAGTTTTTCCCCGGGGCTAGCAGGGTCAGGCGAGCAGTTCTTC. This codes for CASSFSPGLAGSGEQFF.

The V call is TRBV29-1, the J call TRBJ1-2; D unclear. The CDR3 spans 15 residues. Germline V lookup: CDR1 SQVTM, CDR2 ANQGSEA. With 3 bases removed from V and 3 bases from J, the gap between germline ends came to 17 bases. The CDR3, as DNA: TGCAGCGTTGACCGGCCAAGGACGGGTGACTATGGCTACACCTTC. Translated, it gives CSVDRPRTGDYGYTF.

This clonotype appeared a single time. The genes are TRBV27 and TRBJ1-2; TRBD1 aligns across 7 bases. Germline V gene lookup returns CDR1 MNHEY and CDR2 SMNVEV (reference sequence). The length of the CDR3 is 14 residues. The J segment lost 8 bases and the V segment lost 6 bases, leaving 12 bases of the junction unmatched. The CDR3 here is CASSSRGGMRGYTF. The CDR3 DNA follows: TGTGCCAGCAGCTCCAGGGGGGGTATGAGAGGCTACACCTTC.

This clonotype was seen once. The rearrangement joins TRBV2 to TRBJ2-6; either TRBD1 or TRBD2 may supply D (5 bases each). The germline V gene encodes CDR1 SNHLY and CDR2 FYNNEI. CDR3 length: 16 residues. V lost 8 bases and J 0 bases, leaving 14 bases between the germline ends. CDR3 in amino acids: CASGDVYPSGANVLTF. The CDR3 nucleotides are TGTGCCAGCGGGGACGTTTACCCCTCTGGGGCCAACGTCCTGACTTTC. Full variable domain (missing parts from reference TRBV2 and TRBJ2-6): EPEVTQTPSHQVTQMGQEVILRCVPISNHLYFYWYRQILGQKVEFLVSFYNNEISEKSEIFDDQFSVERPDGSNFTLKIRSTKLEDSAMYFCASGDVYPSGANVLTFGAGSRLTVL.

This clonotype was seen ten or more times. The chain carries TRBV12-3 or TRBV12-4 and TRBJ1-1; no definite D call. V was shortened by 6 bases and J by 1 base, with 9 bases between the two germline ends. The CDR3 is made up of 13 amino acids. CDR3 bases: TGTGCCAGCAGCTTGACCCCGAACACTGAAGCTTTCTTT. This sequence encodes CASSLTPNTEAFF.

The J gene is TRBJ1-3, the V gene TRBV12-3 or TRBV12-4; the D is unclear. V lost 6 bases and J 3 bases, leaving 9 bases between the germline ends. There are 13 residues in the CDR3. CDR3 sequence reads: CASSLDDGNTIYF. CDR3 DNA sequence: TGTGCCAGCAGCTTGGATGATGGAAACACCATATATTTT.

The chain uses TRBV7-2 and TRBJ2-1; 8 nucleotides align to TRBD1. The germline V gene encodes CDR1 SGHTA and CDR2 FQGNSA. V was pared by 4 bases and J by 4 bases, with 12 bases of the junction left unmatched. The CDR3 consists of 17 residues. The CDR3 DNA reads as TGTGCCAGCAGCTCATCGCCCAGGGGGCGAAGATACAATGAGCAGTTCTTC. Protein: CASSSSPRGRRYNEQFF. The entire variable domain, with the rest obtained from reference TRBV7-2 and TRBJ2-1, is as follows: GAGVSQSPSNKVTEKGKDVELRCDPISGHTALYWYRQSLGQGLEFLIYFQGNSAPDKSGLPSDRFSAERTGGSVSTLTIQRTQQEDSAVYLCASSSSPRGRRYNEQFFGPGTRLTVL.

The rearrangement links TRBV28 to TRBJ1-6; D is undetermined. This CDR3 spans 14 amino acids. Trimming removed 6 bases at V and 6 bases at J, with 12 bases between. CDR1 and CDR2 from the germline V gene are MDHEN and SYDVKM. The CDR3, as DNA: TGTGCCAGCAGAAGGGAGGGCACTAATTCACCCCTCCACTTT. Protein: CASRREGTNSPLHF.

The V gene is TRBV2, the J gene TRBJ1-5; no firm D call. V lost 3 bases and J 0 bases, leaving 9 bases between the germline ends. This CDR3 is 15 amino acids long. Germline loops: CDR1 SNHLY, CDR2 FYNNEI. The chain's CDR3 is CASSDRRFSNQPQHF. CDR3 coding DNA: TGTGCCAGCAGTGATCGGCGGTTTAGCAATCAGCCCCAGCATTTT.

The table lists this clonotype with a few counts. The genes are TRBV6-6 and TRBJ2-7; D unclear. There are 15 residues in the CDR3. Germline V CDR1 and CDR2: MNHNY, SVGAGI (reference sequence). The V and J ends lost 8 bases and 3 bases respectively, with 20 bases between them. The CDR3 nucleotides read TGTGCCAGCGCGCCCCCGACGGATTCTAGCTACGAGCAGTACTTC. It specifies CASAPPTDSSYEQYF.

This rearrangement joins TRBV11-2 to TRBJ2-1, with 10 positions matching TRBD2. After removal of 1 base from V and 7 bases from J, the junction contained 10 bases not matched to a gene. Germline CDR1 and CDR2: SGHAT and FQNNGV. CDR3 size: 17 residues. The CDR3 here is CASSLVAGLAGVNEQFF. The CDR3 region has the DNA TGTGCCAGCAGCTTAGTAGCCGGCCTAGCGGGAGTAAATGAGCAGTTCTTC.

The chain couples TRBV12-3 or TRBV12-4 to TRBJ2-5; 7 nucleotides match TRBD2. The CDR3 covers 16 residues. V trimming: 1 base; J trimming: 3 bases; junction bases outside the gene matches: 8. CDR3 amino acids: CASSLEREAPKETQYF. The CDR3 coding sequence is TGTGCCAGCAGTTTAGAACGGGAGGCCCCAAAAGAGACCCAGTACTTC.